Given below is one T cell receptor (beta chain) in context. No cognate antigen has been identified for it. There are no base qualities to consult, and no much larger clone falls within one base. The CDR3 runs 14 amino acids, cysteine and phenylalanine included. Just CDR3 DNA is preserved here, 42 bases in frame from base 1. The CDR1 and CDR2 encoded by the germline V gene are MNHEY and SVGAGI. The junction shows trimming of 7 bases on V and 5 bases on J, and the gene matches do not reach 8 bases of it. This entry comes from a study of CD4 T cells in relation to SARS-CoV-2 and coronaviruses listed by TCRdb under 2021. Study-wide context: HLA restriction was mapped for shared crossreactive spike epitopes using patient-derived lymphoblastoid cell lines. At the level of individual TCR clonotypes, the study evaluated whether memory CD4+ T cells crossreact between the spike proteins of SARS-CoV-2 and those of common cold coronaviruses. A different TCR-beta assay, based on Illumina, was used to sequence expansion assays from other donors in the study. The Adaptive Biotechnologies TCR-sequencing kit was used to sequence samples from a few pre-COVID donors and the naive versus memory experiments, whereas other data were Illumina-based.

CD4+ T cells from unexposed donors were collected before the COVID-19 pandemic (2011-2018). Naive and memory CD4+ T cells were separated from cryopreserved PBMCs by CD4 enrichment followed by EasySep naive CD4+ T cell enrichment. Leukapheresis product for the unexposed donors was purchased commercially. PBMCs were isolated from leukapheresis product or whole blood by Ficoll-Paque PLUS gradient centrifugation. PBMCs were either cryopreserved at -140 degrees C or used fresh in the expansion assay. The QIAamp Micro DNA Kit was used to extract genomic DNA from the CD4+ T cells. The study at large found these results: Pre-pandemic and post-infection samples were not both contributed by any donor, so tracing of the source of pre-existing responses was limited. Crossreactivity analysis centred on spike protein, so crossreactivity against other viral proteins was not assessed. The study was limited by small numbers of patients and tested TCRs. Sequencing naive versus memory cells indicated that the assay picks up memory recall responses, not primary responses primed during culture. Roughly 67% of donors had memory CD4+ clonotypes that crossrecognized SARS-CoV-2 and at least one common cold coronavirus spike. Crossreactive clones showed significantly weaker SARS-CoV-2-driven expansion than monoreactive clones, consistent with antigenic imprinting.

Uncultured naive and memory CD4+ T cell DNA received deep-resolution immunoSEQ TCR-beta sequencing. For the original study's pipeline: During preprocessing, nonproductive sequences were removed, along with CDR3s that did not begin with C, did not end with F or W, or were shorter than 7 amino acids. Cultured and uncultured naive and memory CD4+ repertoires were searched for CDR3s previously identified as spike- and CEF-reactive. After three terminal residues were trimmed from each end, CDR3 homology was quantified as pairwise Levenshtein distance using the stringdist R package. TCRdb carries this immuneACCESS record with in-frame sequences only. Its versions omit some clonotypes, under half of them owing to an unresolved V gene in the studies checked, with the rest unexplained. Clone size and V and J calls were adopted from that table, with D and trimming inferred from the DNA. For this sample the table gives tens of thousands of clones, of which roughly 90% were detected only once. The ten largest make up more than 1.1% of the sample.

Recombination connected TRBV6-5 to TRBJ1-1, and 9 bases in between align with TRBD1. The TCR was taken from a human donor in good health. The specimen sequenced was memory CD4+ T cells from PBMCs. The cell subset or site label, read with the paper, signifies: memory (non-naive) CD4+ T cells. The base sequence is TGTGCCAGCATTCTGGACAGGGGAAGGACTGAAGCTTTCTTT. It specifies CASILDRGRTEAFF.